The source of this T cell receptor (beta chain) is a study of T cells in Graves' hyperthyroidism and ophthalmopathy. This clonotype has at least ten counts. The CDR3 is made up of 13 amino acids. The germline V gene encodes CDR1 SQVTM and CDR2 ANQGSEA. V shed 6 bases, J shed 3 bases, and the junction held 2 bases outside the gene matches. It was RNA transcripts that yielded the amplified TCR beta CDR3 regions. A first-round RT-PCR of the TCR CDR3 used the HTBI primer set. Using its own MiXCR run on the multiplex PCR reads, TCRdb lists one record per CDR3 protein. The table records approximately 400,000 distinct CDR3 sequences, approximately 15% of them present only once.

The sequenced sample was blood. The chain couples TRBV29-1 to TRBJ1-1; 12 positions agree with TRBD1. This sequence was found in a woman between 55 and 75 years old with Graves' hyperthyroidism. The CDR3 nucleotides are TGCAGCGTCGGGACAGGGGGCCACACTGAAGCTTTCTTT. Translation gives CSVGTGGHTEAFF.